The 28 T cell receptor beta chains in this list originate from one sample, sequenced in a study of blood T cell repertoires in COVID-19. The assay was immunoSEQ multiplex PCR, and TCRdb's table has in-frame clones only and misses some. This table has around 19,000 clones, more than 85% appearing once. The sequencing sample was made of peripheral blood. All receptors come from a man between 65 and 85 years old with active COVID-19.

The V call is TRBV2, the J call TRBJ2-1; D may be TRBD1 (6 bases). V shed 5 bases and J shed 3 bases, with 8 bases lying between them. Looked up from germline, CDR1 is SNHLY and CDR2 is FYNNEI. The CDR3 contains 13 residues. The CDR3, as DNA: TGTGCCAGCAGTACGGACAGCTACAATGAGCAGTTCTTC. This encodes CASSTDSYNEQFF.

The V call is TRBV28, the J call TRBJ2-5, with no clear D. This CDR3 contains 10 residues. Trimming left V 6 bases short and J 5 bases short, with 4 bases between. Germline CDR1 and CDR2: MDHEN and SYDVKM. This CDR3 reads CASRGETQYF. The CDR3 DNA is TGTGCCAGCAGGGGCGAGACCCAGTACTTC.

The chain joins TRBV2 to TRBJ1-4; D possibly corresponds to TRBD1 (6 bases). The length of the CDR3 is 12 residues. Germline CDR1 is SNHLY and CDR2 is FYNNEI. V was pared by 6 bases and J by 8 bases, with 10 bases between. CDR3 nucleotide sequence: TGTGCCAGCAGAGTTGACAGGGAAAAACTGTTTTTT. Translating it yields CASRVDREKLFF.

This clone was counted a few times. The chain recombines TRBV6-4 with TRBJ1-5; TRBD1 agrees at 7 bases. The germline V gene has CDR1 MRHNA and CDR2 SNTAGT. The CDR3 has 16 amino acids. The ends lost 4 bases at V and 2 bases at J; junction bases unmatched: 8. In DNA form, the CDR3 reads TGTGCCAGCAGTGGCCGGGACAGTCCGCGCAATCAGCCCCAGCATTTT. This sequence encodes CASSGRDSPRNQPQHF.

The CDR3 DNA reads as TGTGCCATCGGCACCGGGACTACCTACACCGGGGAGCTGTTTTTT. Protein sequence: CAIGTGTTYTGELFF. The chain links TRBV24-1 to TRBJ2-2; TRBD2 aligns across 7 bases. CDR1 is KGHDR, CDR2 SFDVKD, per germline. Trimming cost V 11 bases and J 3 bases; bases outside gene matches: 11. The CDR3 is 15 residues long.

The rearrangement uses TRBV7-9 and TRBJ1-6, with D maybe TRBD1 (5 bases). Trimming shortened V by 3 bases and J by 7 bases, and 10 bases separated the two germline ends. The length of the CDR3 is 14 residues. The germline gives CDR1 SEHNR, CDR2 FQNEAQ (reference sequence). As DNA, the CDR3 is TGTGCCAGCAGCTTTGACGGGGGGAATTCACCCCTCCACTTT. This encodes CASSFDGGNSPLHF.

V gene TRBV28 combines with J gene TRBJ1-3, with 8 nucleotides matching TRBD1. J was trimmed by 4 bases and V by 4 bases; bases with no gene match: 3. Germline-derived CDR1 and CDR2 are MDHEN and SYDVKM. This CDR3 region has 14 residues. CDR3 residues: CASSSGGAGNTIYF. The CDR3 bases are TGTGCCAGCAGTTCAGGGGGCGCGGGAAACACCATATATTTT.

This clone has only a few counts. This chain uses TRBV7-2 with TRBJ2-6; tentative D call: TRBD1 (6 bases). CDR3 length: 16 amino acids. V was cut by 3 bases and J by 5 bases, with 14 bases left in between. Germline CDR1 SGHTA, CDR2 FQGNSA. CDR3 in DNA: TGTGCCAGCAGCTTTCAGGGGACCCTTTGGGCCAACGTCCTGACTTTC. Translation: CASSFQGTLWANVLTF.

This clone came up once. The V and J genes are TRBV2 and TRBJ1-4, with D unresolved. The V gene lost 1 base and the J gene lost 8 bases, with 14 bases spanning the gap. Germline-derived CDR1 and CDR2 are SNHLY and FYNNEI. CDR3 size: 15 residues. As DNA, the CDR3 is TGTGCCAGCAGTGAAGTCGCGGGAGGAGGAGAAAAACTGTTTTTT. This sequence encodes CASSEVAGGGEKLFF.

The CDR3 region is CAMGRDTGELFF. In nucleotides, the CDR3 is TGTGCCATGGGCAGAGACACCGGGGAGCTGTTTTTT. V is TRBV10-3 and J is TRBJ2-2, with D hard to call. Germline V gives CDR1 ENHRY, CDR2 SYGVKD. Trimming removed 9 bases at V and 3 bases at J, with 8 bases between. The CDR3 length is 12 residues.

The rearrangement uses TRBV28 and TRBJ1-1, with 8 bases fitting TRBD1. Germline V lookup: CDR1 MDHEN, CDR2 SYDVKM. The V gene end was trimmed by 3 bases and the J gene end by 11 bases; junction bases not matched to a gene: 8. The CDR3 sequence is 13 residues long. The CDR3 sequence: CASSFRTGLIAFF. DNA for the CDR3: TGTGCCAGCAGTTTTAGGACAGGGCTTATCGCTTTCTTT.

V and J are TRBV5-1 and TRBJ1-5; D uncertain. The ends were cut back, 0 bases at V and 0 bases at J, with 7 bases in the middle. CDR3 length: 15 residues. Germline loops: CDR1 SGHRS, CDR2 YFSETQ. The CDR3 DNA follows: TGCGCCAGCAGCTTGGCCCCAGGTAGCAATCAGCCCCAGCATTTT. It codes for CASSLAPGSNQPQHF.

This clone was seen more than once but under ten times. CDR3 DNA: TGTGCCAGCAGCTTATTCGGGGGTCTTAACTATGGCTACACCTTC. Translating it yields CASSLFGGLNYGYTF. The J gene is TRBJ1-2, the V gene TRBV7-3, with a possible D match to TRBD1 (5 bases). Germline CDR1 SGHTA, CDR2 FQGTGA. Trimming cost V 2 bases and J 1 base, with 11 bases left between them. The CDR3 contains 15 residues.

V usage is TRBV7-9 and J usage is TRBJ1-1; 10 positions agree with TRBD1. Germline trimming cut 5 bases from V and 3 bases from J; bases unmatched to any gene: 12. Germline CDR1 is SEHNR and CDR2 is FQNEAQ (reference sequence). The CDR3 length is 17 residues. The DNA for the CDR3 is TGTGCCAGCAGCCCCAGGACAGGGGGATTCGGCGACACTGAAGCTTTCTTT. Its translation: CASSPRTGGFGDTEAFF.

The chain combines TRBV5-1 with TRBJ2-5; TRBD1 might be the D (5 bases). The V end was cut by 0 bases, the J end by 5 bases, with 5 bases between. Per germline, CDR1 SGHRS and CDR2 YFSETQ. The CDR3 runs 12 residues. The CDR3: CASSLEGETQYF. Written as DNA, the CDR3 is TGCGCCAGCAGCTTGGAGGGGGAGACCCAGTACTTC.

The genes are TRBV14 and TRBJ2-3; 8 bases map to TRBD2. CDR1 and CDR2 (germline): SGHDN, FVKESK. Trimming removed 4 bases from V and 5 bases from J; junction bases left unmatched: 5. This CDR3 is 14 amino acids long. The CDR3 bases are TGTGCCAGCAGCCCGGGACTAGGAATAGATACGCAGTATTTT. Translated, it gives CASSPGLGIDTQYF.

The rearrangement uses TRBV7-2 and TRBJ1-5, with D tentatively TRBD1 (6 bases). The V gene lost 4 bases and the J gene lost 6 bases, with 10 bases spanning the gap. Germline CDR1 is SGHTA and CDR2 is FQGNSA. The CDR3 runs to 13 residues. The CDR3, as DNA: TGTGCCAGCAGCTATAACAGGGTTCAGCCCCAGCATTTT. It translates to CASSYNRVQPQHF.

This clone was observed once. The V gene is TRBV7-2, the J gene TRBJ1-1; TRBD1 aligns across 9 bases. V lost 3 bases, J lost 0 bases, and 11 bases stayed unmatched. This CDR3 region has 18 residues. Germline assignment: CDR1 SGHTA and CDR2 FQGNSA. The CDR3 protein is CASSFDPTGGPMNTEAFF. The DNA of the CDR3 is TGTGCCAGCAGCTTCGACCCCACAGGGGGCCCCATGAACACTGAAGCTTTCTTT.

The chain links TRBV20-1 to TRBJ1-2; D remains unclear. Germline V CDR1 and CDR2: DFQATT, SNEGSKA (reference sequence). Trimming cost V 3 bases and J 4 bases, with 18 bases left between them. CDR3 length: 15 amino acids. The CDR3 is CSASTPTTYSYGYTF. CDR3 nucleotides: TGCAGTGCTAGTACCCCCACGACGTACAGCTATGGCTACACCTTC.

This chain connects TRBV15 to TRBJ1-5, with D unclear. V dropped 0 bases and J dropped 3 bases, with 15 bases sitting between them. The CDR3 loop spans 17 amino acids. CDR1 and CDR2 from the germline V gene are LNHNV and YYDKDF (reference sequence). In DNA, the CDR3 is TGTGCCACCAGCAGAGATGGGCGGGGTGGGAACAATCAGCCCCAGCATTTT. As protein: CATSRDGRGGNNQPQHF.

The CDR3 loop is CASRQTGEVYEQYF. The CDR3 region has the DNA TGTGCCAGCAGACAGACAGGGGAGGTCTACGAGCAGTACTTC. The chain is built from TRBV6-5 and TRBJ2-7, with 8 positions matching TRBD1. Per the germline V gene, CDR1 is MNHEY and CDR2 is SVGAGI. Trimming took 6 bases from V and 3 from J; bases not matched to a gene: 7. The CDR3 extends over 14 amino acids.

This chain joins TRBV11-1 and TRBJ1-2; TRBD1 aligns across 10 bases. J lost 3 bases, V lost 5 bases, and 3 bases had no gene match. Germline assignment: CDR1 SGHAT and CDR2 FQDESV (reference sequence). CDR3 length equals 14 residues. The chain's CDR3 is CASSRDRGDYGYTF. CDR3 nucleotides: TGTGCCAGCAGCCGGGACAGGGGAGACTATGGCTACACCTTC.

The rearrangement uses TRBV6-5 and TRBJ2-2, with TRBD1 matching over 11 bases. The CDR3 is 15 residues long. Germline-derived CDR1 and CDR2 are MNHEY and SVGAGI. Unmatched junction bases numbered 8, after V lost 6 bases and J lost 8 bases. The CDR3 DNA sequence: TGTGCCAGCAGGCCGGGACAGGGGGGTGGTGGGGAGCTGTTTTTT. This sequence encodes CASRPGQGGGGELFF.

This clone was seen a single time. The V gene is TRBV29-1, the J gene TRBJ2-5; 7 bases agree with TRBD1. The CDR3 loop spans 13 amino acids. Germline CDR1 reads SQVTM; CDR2 reads ANQGSEA. V shed 5 bases and J 5 bases; nucleotides not matched to a gene: 8. CDR3 protein: CSVSTGYSETQYF. The CDR3 region has the DNA TGCAGCGTTTCGACAGGGTATTCGGAGACCCAGTACTTC.

The chain has TRBV6-2 or TRBV6-3 and TRBJ2-7, with unresolved D. The V end lost 2 bases, the J end lost 2 bases, and 10 bases lay between the germline ends. The CDR3 has 14 residues. CDR1 MNHEY and CDR2 SVGEGT come from the germline V gene. CDR3 DNA sequence: TGTGCCAGCAGTTACGCCTTGCGCGCCTACGAGCAGTACTTC. This codes for CASSYALRAYEQYF.

The chain joins TRBV2 to TRBJ1-2, with TRBD1 matching 8 bases. V lost 0 bases to trimming and J lost 2 bases; unmatched junction nucleotides: 2. The CDR3 runs 15 residues. The germline V gene has CDR1 SNHLY and CDR2 FYNNEI. The CDR3 spells CASSEARTGNYGYTF. In DNA form, the CDR3 reads TGTGCCAGCAGTGAAGCCAGGACAGGGAACTATGGCTACACCTTC.

J is TRBJ2-3 and V is TRBV7-2, with 10 positions matching TRBD2. Trimming at V came to 1 base and at J to 3 bases, leaving 7 bases not matched to a gene. This CDR3 is built from 17 residues. CDR1 SGHTA and CDR2 FQGNSA come from the germline V gene. DNA of the CDR3: TGTGCCAGCAGCTTAGTTTCCAGCGGGAGGGCAACAGATACGCAGTATTTT. Translation: CASSLVSSGRATDTQYF.

This chain connects TRBV11-2 to TRBJ2-1; D unclear. The CDR3 loop spans 16 amino acids. Germline lookup yields CDR1 SGHAT and CDR2 FQNNGV. V lost 1 base, J lost 0 bases, and 10 bases lay in between. CDR3 sequence (DNA): TGTGCCAGCAGCTTAGGAGGATTAAGCTCCTACAATGAGCAGTTCTTC. Its translation is CASSLGGLSSYNEQFF.